This T cell receptor (beta chain) originates from a study of blood T cell repertoires in COVID-19. Study overall: COVID-19 samples from acute and convalescent phases originated in the United States, Italy and Spain. The cDNA or gDNA used as material had been derived from T cells, B-cell-depleted T cells, or PBMCs.

Method: immunoSEQ multiplex PCR; TCRdb's copy keeps in-frame clones and lacks some. This sample has just under 80,000 clones, with more than 80% found just once. This TCR came from a human donor in a cohort sampled during active COVID-19. The specimen was peripheral blood.

The CDR3 coding sequence is TGTGCCAGCAGTGAAGGGACTAGGAGCTACGAGCAGTACTTC. Its protein is CASSEGTRSYEQYF. This chain connects TRBV2 to TRBJ2-7; 7 nucleotides align to TRBD2. The ends lost 1 base at V and 3 bases at J; junction bases unmatched: 3. From germline, CDR1 is SNHLY and CDR2 FYNNEI. There are 14 residues in the CDR3.